The clone carrying this TCR beta chain was found a few times. The antigen is not known. CDR3 length: 16 residues. Germline CDR1 reads LNHNV; CDR2 reads YYDKDF (reference sequence). V was pared by 3 bases and J by 0 bases, with 12 bases between. The data belong to a study of T-cell memory formation after mild COVID-19. Study-level background: Each donor largely had its own TCR clusters.

Study-wide points: Clonal second-wave expansions that peaked on day 37 had unconfirmed SARS-CoV-2 specificity. Clones contracting over day 15 to 85 were CD4/CD8 balanced, with later expanders leaning CD4+.

Constant-segment primers served in 5'RACE that generated TCR alpha and TCR beta cDNA libraries bearing sample barcodes and UMIs. TCRdb processed the 5' RACE reads anew with MiXCR; each CDR3 protein has one entry. The table records under 700,000 distinct CDR3 sequences, around 21% of them present only once. The sequence derives from an adult woman who had mild COVID-19 (a few samples of this study predate the infection). Cell type and time point are not known. The chain uses TRBV15 and TRBJ1-5; no clear D gene. The specimen was PBMCs or a T cell subset sorted from them (not recorded which). DNA of the CDR3: TGTGCCACCAGCAGTCGCAGGACCTATAGCAATCAGCCCCAGCATTTT. Its protein is CATSSRRTYSNQPQHF.